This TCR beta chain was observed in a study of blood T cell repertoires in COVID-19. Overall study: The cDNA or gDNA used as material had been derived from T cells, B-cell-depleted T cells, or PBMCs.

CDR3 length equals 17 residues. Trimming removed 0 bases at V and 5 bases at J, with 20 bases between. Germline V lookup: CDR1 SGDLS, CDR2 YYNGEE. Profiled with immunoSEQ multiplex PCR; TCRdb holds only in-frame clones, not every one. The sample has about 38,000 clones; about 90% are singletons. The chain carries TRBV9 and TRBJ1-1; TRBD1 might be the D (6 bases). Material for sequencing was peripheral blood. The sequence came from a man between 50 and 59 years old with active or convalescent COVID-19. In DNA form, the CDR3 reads TGTGCCAGCAGCGTAGAGAAGGCCCCAGGGGCAGGGACTGAAGCTTTCTTT. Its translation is CASSVEKAPGAGTEAFF.